Below, 15 T cell receptor beta chains from the same sample are listed, as sequenced in a study of shared clonotypes between healthy human individuals. CD45RO-negative, CCR7-selected cells formed the naive CD8 fraction, which excluded terminally differentiated effector memory CD45RA+ cells. Clones were read by immunoSEQ multiplex PCR, and TCRdb kept only the in-frame ones, dropping some. Here the sample spans some 2 million clones, approximately 94% being singletons. The sequenced material came from naive CD8+ T cells sorted from blood. The receptors were sampled from a man in his late teens or twenties in good health.

This chain links TRBV30 with TRBJ2-7; D gene ambiguous. The CDR3 covers 12 residues. Trimming cost V 1 base and J 6 bases, with 10 bases left between them. CDR1 is GTSNPN and CDR2 is SVGIG in the germline V gene (reference sequence). The CDR3 loop reads CAWSAPVPEQYF. Here the CDR3 DNA reads TGTGCCTGGAGTGCACCGGTTCCCGAGCAGTACTTC.

This sequence joins TRBV19 and TRBJ1-1; 8 positions match TRBD1. V lost 0 bases, J lost 8 bases, and 2 bases stayed unmatched. Germline assignment: CDR1 LNHDA and CDR2 SQIVND (reference sequence). The CDR3 contains 13 residues. The DNA for the CDR3 is TGTGCCAGTAGTATAGATCAGGGGGCAGAAGCTTTCTTT. Protein: CASSIDQGAEAFF.

The rearrangement links TRBV10-2 to TRBJ2-7; D is undetermined. This CDR3 is 13 amino acids long. Germline V gene data show CDR1 as WSHSY and CDR2 as SAAADI. V was pared by 6 bases and J by 0 bases, with 9 bases between. This chain's CDR3 is CASRADSSYEQYF. Here the CDR3 DNA reads TGCGCCAGCAGGGCGGATAGCTCCTACGAGCAGTACTTC.

This clone appeared a single time. The chain uses TRBV6-6 and TRBJ1-5; possibly TRBD1 for D (5 bases). Trimming removed 5 bases at V and 0 bases at J, with 14 bases between. The CDR3 has 16 residues. The germline gives CDR1 MNHNY, CDR2 SVGAGI (reference sequence). This chain's CDR3 is CASSALGTYSNQPQHF. CDR3 DNA sequence: TGTGCCAGCAGTGCCCTCGGGACCTATAGCAATCAGCCCCAGCATTTT.

The genes are TRBV7-2 and TRBJ1-1; D is perhaps TRBD1 (6 bases). Germline values: CDR1 SGHTA, CDR2 FQGNSA. This CDR3 has 13 residues. V lost 1 base, J lost 4 bases, and 7 bases lay in between. CDR3 sequence (DNA): TGTGCCAGCAGCTTAGACAGGGCCACTGAAGCTTTCTTT. Its protein is CASSLDRATEAFF.

The genes are TRBV10-1 and TRBJ2-7, with 10 nucleotides matching TRBD2. The V and J ends lost 0 bases and 5 bases, in that order; junction bases with no gene match: 7. The CDR3 is 16 residues long. Germline CDR1 reads WNHNN; CDR2 reads SYGVQD (reference sequence). Written as DNA, the CDR3 is TGCGCCAGCAGTGAGTCACCGGGACTAGCGATCGACGAGCAGTACTTC. Residues: CASSESPGLAIDEQYF.

This clone has a single count. The V call is TRBV5-1, the J call TRBJ2-2, with D perhaps assigned TRBD1 or TRBD2 (5 bases each). V was cut by 1 base and J by 5 bases, with 9 bases left in between. The germline V gene has CDR1 SGHRS and CDR2 YFSETQ. This CDR3 has 14 amino acids. DNA for the CDR3: TGCGCCAGCAGCTTGTGGGGGTCGACCGGGGAGCTGTTTTTT. It specifies CASSLWGSTGELFF.

The chain carries TRBV4-1 and TRBJ2-3; D unresolved. Trimming stripped 0 bases from V and 4 bases from J, with 8 bases between. There are 14 residues in the CDR3. Germline loops: CDR1 MGHRA, CDR2 YSYEKL. CDR3 DNA: TGCGCCAGCAGCCAAGATACCCCGGCAGATACGCAGTATTTT. This sequence encodes CASSQDTPADTQYF.

The genes are TRBV7-8 and TRBJ1-4; a weak D match, TRBD1 (5 bases). Germline V CDR1 and CDR2: SGHVS, FQNEAQ. The CDR3 is 12 amino acids. Between the trimmed V and J ends, which lost 4 bases and 14 bases, there was a span of 14 bases. For the CDR3, the DNA is TGTGCCAGCAGCTCTCAGGAGGACAAGCTGTTTTTT. Its protein product is CASSSQEDKLFF.

The chain recombines TRBV10-3 with TRBJ1-1; no firm D call. The CDR3 is 14 residues long. V lost 2 bases and J 3 bases, leaving 10 bases between the germline ends. Germline V gene data show CDR1 as ENHRY and CDR2 as SYGVKD. CDR3 residues: CAISERPTDTEAFF. The CDR3 DNA reads TGTGCCATCAGTGAGAGGCCGACGGACACTGAAGCTTTCTTT.

The DNA of the CDR3 is TGTGCCAGCAGCCTCCCAGCTGAGAGCGGGAGGGCCGAGGATACGCAGTATTTT. This codes for CASSLPAESGRAEDTQYF. The V gene is TRBV7-9, the J gene TRBJ2-3, with 10 bases matching TRBD2. The germline gives CDR1 SEHNR, CDR2 FQNEAQ (reference sequence). V shed 5 bases, J shed 6 bases, and the junction held 17 bases outside the gene matches. This CDR3 has 18 amino acids.

The chain is built from TRBV6-5 and TRBJ1-2; the D is unclear. CDR1 MNHEY and CDR2 SVGAGI come from the germline V gene. Trimming left V 5 bases short and J 4 bases short, with 17 bases between. This CDR3 has 15 residues. CDR3 DNA sequence: TGTGCCAGCAGTCCTTCGCAGGAGACTCTCTATGGCTACACCTTC. Translation gives CASSPSQETLYGYTF.

Remarks on this clone: Other DNA sequences in this sample translate to the same CDR3. V and J are TRBV10-3 and TRBJ2-2, with TRBD1 matching 7 bases. CDR1 is ENHRY, CDR2 SYGVKD, per germline. V was clipped by 2 bases and J by 4 bases; unmatched bases: 1. This CDR3 has 14 amino acids. CDR3 DNA sequence: TGTGCCATCAGTGAGCCAGGGGGCACCGGGGAGCTGTTTTTT. Amino acid sequence: CAISEPGGTGELFF.

The chain joins TRBV7-9 to TRBJ1-6; 10 bases align to TRBD1. V lost 3 bases to trimming and J lost 7 bases; unmatched junction nucleotides: 6. This CDR3 spans 16 amino acids. Germline V gives CDR1 SEHNR, CDR2 FQNEAQ (reference sequence). CDR3 in DNA: TGTGCCAGCAGCTTGCCACCGGGACAGGGGAATTCACCCCTCCACTTT. Its protein is CASSLPPGQGNSPLHF.

J is TRBJ1-1 and V is TRBV10-3; D unclear. CDR1 is ENHRY and CDR2 is SYGVKD in the germline V gene. V lost 5 bases, J lost 2 bases, and 9 bases lay in between. The CDR3 has 13 amino acids. This CDR3 reads CAISPDTNTEAFF. DNA for the CDR3: TGTGCCATCAGTCCCGACACTAACACTGAAGCTTTCTTT.